Sequencing of this T cell receptor beta chain was carried out in a study of blood T cells in healthy people across ages. Overall study: The capture of about one barcoded beta molecule per two T cells was achieved by template switching. Study-wide findings and caveats: Fewer expanded clones and more diversity marked long-lived versus aged donors.

On this clonotype itself: Antigen: not known.

Trimming left V 0 bases short and J 0 bases short, with 11 bases between. CDR3 length: 16 residues. The germline gives CDR1 LGHNA, CDR2 YNFKEQ. Primed by a sample-barcoded 5' primer and a J-beta primer mix, a second PCR proceeded for roughly 7 to 12 cycles. Each cDNA molecule was tagged by a template-switch adaptor that had 12 random nucleotides. Paired-end reads containing CDR3 totaled no fewer than 3 million for each sample. TCRdb re-called the 5' RACE reads through MiXCR, storing one row per CDR3 protein. Of fewer than 900,000 distinct CDR3 sequences listed, under 40% are singletons. Sequencing used blood. The source is a man aged 18 to 30 in good health. The chain carries TRBV4-2 and TRBJ1-1, with TRBD1 as a possible D gene (6 bases). CDR3 nucleotide sequence: TGTGCCAGCAGCCAAGATCAGGGGTCGATGAACACTGAAGCTTTCTTT. This gives the protein CASSQDQGSMNTEAFF.